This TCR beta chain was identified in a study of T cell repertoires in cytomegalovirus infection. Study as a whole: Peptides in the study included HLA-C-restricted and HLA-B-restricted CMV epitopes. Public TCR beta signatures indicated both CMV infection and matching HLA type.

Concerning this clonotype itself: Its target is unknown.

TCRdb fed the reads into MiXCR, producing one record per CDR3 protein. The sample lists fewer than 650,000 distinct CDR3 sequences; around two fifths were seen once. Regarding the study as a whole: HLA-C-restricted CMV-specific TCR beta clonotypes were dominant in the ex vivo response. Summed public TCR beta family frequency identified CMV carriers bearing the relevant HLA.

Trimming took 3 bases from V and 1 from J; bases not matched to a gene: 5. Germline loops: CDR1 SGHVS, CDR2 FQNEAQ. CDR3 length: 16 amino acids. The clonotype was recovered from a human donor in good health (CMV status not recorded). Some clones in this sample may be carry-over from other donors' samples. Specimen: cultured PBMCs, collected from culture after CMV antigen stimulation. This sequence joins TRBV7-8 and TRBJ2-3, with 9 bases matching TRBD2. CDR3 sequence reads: CASSLSIAGGTDTQYF. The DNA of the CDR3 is TGTGCCAGCAGCTTGTCCATAGCGGGGGGCACAGATACGCAGTATTTT.